Each of the 20 T cell receptor beta chains below was sequenced from the same sample in a study of blood T cells in healthy people across ages. Using a J-beta primer mix together with a sample-barcoded 5' primer, a second PCR was run for about 6 to 11 cycles. TCRdb reanalysed the 5' RACE reads using MiXCR and keeps one entry per CDR3 protein. The repertoire holds around 970,000 distinct CDR3 sequences, with roughly 51% as singletons. What was sequenced was blood. Receptors originate from a woman in her fifties or sixties in good health.

This clonotype has more than one count but fewer than ten. The chain recombines TRBV20-1 with TRBJ2-5, with D possibly matching TRBD2 (6 bases). Germline values: CDR1 DFQATT, CDR2 SNEGSKA (reference sequence). Trimming pared 6 bases from V and 11 bases from J, leaving 22 bases between. This CDR3 region has 13 residues. CDR3 residues: CSATWSGPAGQYF. DNA of the CDR3: TGCAGTGCAACCTGGTCGGGGCCCGCGGGGCAGTACTTC.

CDR3 loop: CASSQEWLAGGGTQYF. As DNA, the CDR3 is TGTGCCAGCAGCCAAGAGTGGCTAGCGGGAGGGGGGACCCAGTACTTC. The rearrangement joins TRBV4-2 to TRBJ2-5, with 12 bases fitting TRBD2. Germline V CDR1 and CDR2: LGHNA, YNFKEQ. The V and J ends lost 0 bases and 7 bases, in that order; junction bases with no gene match: 6. CDR3 length: 16 amino acids.

This sequence joins TRBV29-1 and TRBJ2-1, with 7 bases fitting TRBD2. Germline CDR1 reads SQVTM; CDR2 reads ANQGSEA. CDR3 length: 19 residues. After removal of 0 bases from V and 3 bases from J, the junction contained 17 bases not matched to a gene. The CDR3, as DNA: TGCAGCGTTGAAGATAGGCCCGGGGAGGGTTCCCTACTCTACAATGAGCAGTTCTTC. Its protein product is CSVEDRPGEGSLLYNEQFF.

The V and J genes are TRBV24-1 and TRBJ2-1, with TRBD1 identical over 7 bases. Germline values: CDR1 KGHDR, CDR2 SFDVKD. This CDR3 has 17 amino acids. Losses at the gene ends were 7 bases for V and 6 bases for J; bases not matched to a gene: 17. CDR3 amino acids: CATSPRQGTKRFNEQFF. CDR3 sequence (DNA): TGTGCCACCAGCCCTAGACAGGGTACTAAAAGGTTCAATGAGCAGTTCTTC.

The rearrangement links TRBV29-1 to TRBJ1-4; D is unclear. CDR1 and CDR2 (germline): SQVTM, ANQGSEA. The CDR3 has 13 amino acids. The ends were cut back, 2 bases at V and 4 bases at J, with 8 bases in the middle. The CDR3 loop reads CSVESGFNEKLFF. The CDR3 DNA reads as TGCAGCGTTGAATCGGGATTTAATGAAAAACTGTTTTTT.

Comment on this clonotype: At one of its ends the junction is not consistent with the germline gene, which may arise from a read error. The gene calls are TRBV6-2 or TRBV6-3 and TRBJ2-3; 7 positions match TRBD2. The CDR3 is 15 amino acids. The germline gives CDR1 MNHEY, CDR2 SVGEGT. CDR3: CASRHTSARTDTQYF. In DNA form, the CDR3 reads TGTGCCAGCAGGCACACTAGCGCCCGCACGGATACGCAGTATTTT.

The V gene is TRBV4-3, the J gene TRBJ2-3, with a possible D match to TRBD2 (6 bases). Trimming removed 0 bases from V and 2 bases from J, with 21 bases in between. This CDR3 has 19 residues. Germline CDR1 and CDR2: LGHNA and YSLEER. In DNA form, the CDR3 reads TGCGCCAGCAGCCAAGATAGGGCTAGCGCCCGAGGGGTCACAGATACGCAGTATTTT. Its translation: CASSQDRASARGVTDTQYF.

This sequence joins TRBV7-2 and TRBJ1-5; D not certain. V dropped 2 bases and J dropped 2 bases, with 10 bases sitting between them. Germline V gives CDR1 SGHTA, CDR2 FQGNSA. This CDR3 comprises 15 residues. The DNA of the CDR3 is TGTGCCAGCAGCTTATGGGGAGTTGGCAATCAGCCCCAGCATTTT. Translation: CASSLWGVGNQPQHF. Full variable domain (missing parts from reference TRBV7-2 and TRBJ1-5): GAGVSQSPSNKVTEKGKDVELRCDPISGHTALYWYRQSLGQGLEFLIYFQGNSAPDKSGLPSDRFSAERTGGSVSTLTIQRTQQEDSAVYLCASSLWGVGNQPQHFGDGTRLSIL.

This clonotype showed up just a few times. The chain recombines TRBV3-1 with TRBJ1-4, with D unresolved. Germline CDR1 and CDR2: LGHDT and YNNKEL (reference sequence). Deletions cut 6 bases from V and 8 bases from J, with 16 bases between. The CDR3 is made up of 14 amino acids. CDR3 sequence reads: CASRISGGGEKLFF. The CDR3 nucleotides are TGTGCCAGCAGGATCTCCGGAGGCGGGGAAAAACTGTTTTTT.

This clonotype was seen only a few times. The rearrangement links TRBV6-6 to TRBJ2-7, with 7 positions matching TRBD2. Per germline, CDR1 MNHNY and CDR2 SVGAGI (reference sequence). J lost 5 bases, V lost 6 bases, and 4 bases had no gene match. There are 12 residues in the CDR3. CDR3 in DNA: TGTGCCAGCAGCCAAACTAGCGACGAGCAGTACTTC. Translated, it gives CASSQTSDEQYF.

The V call is TRBV3-1, the J call TRBJ1-1; weak D call: TRBD1 (6 bases). V lost 2 bases to trimming and J lost 5 bases, with 9 bases between them. The V gene's germline CDR1 is LGHDT and CDR2 YNNKEL (reference sequence). The CDR3 is made up of 13 amino acids. CDR3 DNA: TGTGCCAGCAGCCAATCAGGGGTGACTGAAGCTTTCTTT. Its translation: CASSQSGVTEAFF.

Only a few counts were recorded for this clonotype. The V call is TRBV28, the J call TRBJ2-3, with TRBD1 identical over 10 bases. CDR3 length: 17 amino acids. V lost 3 bases to trimming and J lost 5 bases; unmatched junction nucleotides: 11. CDR1 MDHEN and CDR2 SYDVKM come from the germline V gene. The CDR3 sequence: CASSFRGLRTGGDTQYF. The CDR3 DNA is TGTGCCAGCAGTTTCCGGGGGCTAAGGACAGGGGGAGATACGCAGTATTTT. Full variable domain (rest looked up from reference TRBV28 and TRBJ2-3): DVKVTQSSRYLVKRTGEKVFLECVQDMDHENMFWYRQDPGLGLRLIYFSYDVKMKEKGDIPEGYSVSREKKERFSLILESASTNQTSMYLCASSFRGLRTGGDTQYFGPGTRLTVL.

The genes are TRBV5-1 and TRBJ2-7, with TRBD1 identical over 8 bases. Germline-derived CDR1 and CDR2 are SGHRS and YFSETQ. With V trimmed by 4 bases and J by 1 base, 10 bases remained unmatched. This CDR3 spans 16 amino acids. The CDR3 DNA is TGCGCCAGCAGCCTCAACTTGGACAGGGTATCCTACGAGCAGTACTTC. Translation gives CASSLNLDRVSYEQYF. The variable domain in full, with the rest retrieved from reference TRBV5-1 and TRBJ2-7, is KAGVTQTPRYLIKTRGQQVTLSCSPISGHRSVSWYQQTPGQGLQFLFEYFSETQRNKGNFPGRFSGRQFSNSRSEMNVSTLELGDSALYLCASSLNLDRVSYEQYFGPGTRLTVT.

This chain joins TRBV7-8 and TRBJ2-3; D could derive from TRBD1 or TRBD2 (5 bases each). Trimming shortened V by 6 bases and J by 4 bases, and 17 bases separated the two germline ends. This CDR3 spans 15 amino acids. Germline CDR1 reads SGHVS; CDR2 reads FQNEAQ. In nucleotides, the CDR3 is TGTGCCAGCAGTGAAAGACCCGGGACCCCAGATACGCAGTATTTT. This codes for CASSERPGTPDTQYF.

The V gene is TRBV6-2 or TRBV6-3, the J gene TRBJ2-1, with TRBD2 identical over 13 bases. The CDR3 contains 15 residues. With 5 bases clipped from V and 10 bases from J, the junction kept 8 bases outside the gene matches. In germline, CDR1 is MNHEY, CDR2 SVGEGT. CDR3: CASSLGLAGAREQFF. The CDR3 nucleotides are TGTGCCAGCAGTCTTGGACTAGCGGGAGCTAGGGAGCAGTTCTTC.

As regards this clonotype: A junction boundary mismatches the germline segment, possibly from a read error. V gene TRBV4-1 combines with J gene TRBJ2-1; 12 bases align to TRBD2. Germline loops: CDR1 MGHRA, CDR2 YSYEKL. The CDR3 length is 17 residues. CDR3 residues: CASSQDLTSGRVGEQFF. CDR3 nucleotides: TGCGCCAGCAGCCAAGATCTGACTAGCGGGAGAGTTGGTGAGCAGTTCTTT.

The V gene is TRBV5-1, the J gene TRBJ2-1, with TRBD1 matching over 7 bases. V shed 5 bases and J 8 bases; nucleotides not matched to a gene: 10. CDR1 is SGHRS, CDR2 YFSETQ, per germline. The CDR3 length is 14 residues. Here the CDR3 DNA reads TGCGCCAGCAGGGGACAGAATTCTAACCATGAGCAGTTCTTC. Encoded protein: CASRGQNSNHEQFF.

This clonotype came up a few times. J is TRBJ2-1 and V is TRBV5-1, with 14 bases fitting TRBD2. Germline lookup yields CDR1 SGHRS and CDR2 YFSETQ. The CDR3 spans 16 residues. The trim removed 1 base at V and 12 bases at J, leaving 9 bases unmatched. The CDR3 region has the DNA TGCGCCAGCAGCTTGCCCGGGACTAGCGGGAGTTCAGCGCAGTTCTTC. It translates to CASSLPGTSGSSAQFF.

The V call is TRBV4-3, the J call TRBJ2-7, with 8 bases matching TRBD1. The V and J ends lost 1 base and 5 bases, in that order; junction bases with no gene match: 4. The CDR3 contains 14 residues. CDR1 is LGHNA and CDR2 is YSLEER in the germline V gene. The CDR3 loop is CASSQGTGFNEQYF. CDR3 nucleotide sequence: TGCGCCAGCAGCCAAGGGACAGGGTTCAACGAGCAGTACTTC.

The chain uses TRBV28 and TRBJ1-1; D is perhaps TRBD1 (5 bases). The CDR3 is 15 amino acids. The V gene's germline CDR1 is MDHEN and CDR2 SYDVKM. Trimming removed 9 bases from V and 0 bases from J, with 17 bases in between. In DNA form, the CDR3 reads TGTGCCAGTTACAGGAGGCTGGGGATGAACACTGAAGCTTTCTTT. Translated: CASYRRLGMNTEAFF.